This entry lists 14 T cell receptor beta chains sequenced from one sample in a study of blood T cell repertoires in COVID-19. Libraries were prepared by immunoSEQ multiplex PCR; TCRdb keeps only in-frame clonotypes and omits some of them. The sample consists of fewer than 350,000 clones, about nine tenths of them appearing once. What was sequenced was peripheral blood. The receptors originated from a woman between 25 and 40 years old with COVID-19, enrolled during active disease.

The chain uses TRBV27 and TRBJ2-3, with TRBD2 identical over 11 bases. After removal of 1 base from V and 15 bases from J, the junction contained 15 bases not matched to a gene. This CDR3 region has 16 residues. Germline CDR1 MNHEY, CDR2 SMNVEV (reference sequence). The CDR3, as DNA: TGTGCCAGCAGTTTATTAGTAGCGGGGGGGCCCAAGGCCCCTTATTTT. Translated, it gives CASSLLVAGGPKAPYF.

The CDR3 DNA is TGTGCTAGTGGCCCTAGCGGCCAAGAGACCCAGTACTTC. Translation: CASGPSGQETQYF. The chain couples TRBV12-5 to TRBJ2-5, with 7 bases fitting TRBD2. CDR1 is LGHNT and CDR2 is FRNRAP in the germline V gene. This CDR3 is 13 amino acids long. V dropped 6 bases and J dropped 1; count of bases not matched to a gene: 2.

The J gene is TRBJ1-4, the V gene TRBV28; 11 bases align to TRBD1. CDR3 length: 19 residues. CDR1 is MDHEN, CDR2 SYDVKM, per germline. V gave up 2 bases and J gave up 8 bases; unmatched junction bases: 16. The CDR3: CASSLHPPDSGDRGEKLFF. Here the CDR3 DNA reads TGTGCCAGCAGTTTACACCCCCCCGATAGTGGGGACAGGGGGGAAAAACTGTTTTTT.

The chain's CDR3 is CASSLYRGASSYNSPLHF. The DNA of the CDR3 is TGTGCCAGCAGCCTCTACCGTGGGGCCAGCTCCTATAATTCACCCCTCCACTTT. This sequence joins TRBV5-5 and TRBJ1-6; possible D gene TRBD1, 5 bases. V lost 4 bases to trimming and J lost 0 bases, with 17 bases between them. Germline-derived CDR1 and CDR2 are SGHKS and YYEKEE (reference sequence). CDR3 size: 18 residues.

This chain connects TRBV5-1 to TRBJ1-4, with D uncertain. Trimming stripped 4 bases from V and 8 bases from J, with 12 bases between. The CDR3 length is 13 residues. Germline V gene lookup returns CDR1 SGHRS and CDR2 YFSETQ. CDR3 in amino acids: CASSLGMREKLFF. Here the CDR3 DNA reads TGCGCCAGCAGCCTAGGCATGCGGGAAAAACTGTTTTTT.

The chain joins TRBV2 to TRBJ2-2; weak D call: TRBD1 (7 bases). This CDR3 has 16 amino acids. Germline assignment: CDR1 SNHLY and CDR2 FYNNEI. The V end was cut by 5 bases, the J end by 2 bases, with 15 bases between. CDR3 DNA: TGTGCCAGCAGTCGACAGGGAGGCGCTAACACCGGGGAGCTGTTTTTT. Amino acid sequence: CASSRQGGANTGELFF.

V usage is TRBV2 and J usage is TRBJ1-4, with 7 positions matching TRBD1. The germline CDR1 and CDR2 sequences are SNHLY and FYNNEI. V lost 3 bases and J lost 4; bases outside the gene matches: 5. The CDR3 contains 15 residues. CDR3 region: CASSDRAGGNEKLFF. The CDR3 nucleotides read TGTGCCAGCAGTGATCGAGCAGGGGGTAATGAAAAACTGTTTTTT.

This clone was detected a few times. V is TRBV6-4 and J is TRBJ2-1; 14 nucleotides agree with TRBD2. The trim removed 3 bases at V and 6 bases at J, leaving 1 base unmatched. From germline, CDR1 is MRHNA and CDR2 SNTAGT. The CDR3 is 15 residues long. CDR3 sequence reads: CASSEGLAGGNEQFF. The DNA for the CDR3 is TGTGCCAGCAGTGAAGGACTAGCGGGGGGCAATGAGCAGTTCTTC.

The chain employs TRBV7-9 and TRBJ2-3, with a possible D match to TRBD2 (7 bases). The CDR3 runs 14 residues. Trimming pared 3 bases from V and 6 bases from J, leaving 13 bases between. Germline V gene sequence: CDR1 SEHNR, CDR2 FQNEAQ (reference sequence). CDR3 coding DNA: TGTGCCAGCAGCTTTGGCGGGGGCAGCGATACGCAGTATTTT. This translates into CASSFGGGSDTQYF.

The CDR3: CASSGRDRVSGNTIYF. The CDR3 DNA is TGTGCCAGCAGCGGCCGGGACAGGGTTTCTGGAAACACCATATATTTT. The V gene is TRBV7-6, the J gene TRBJ1-3, with 9 bases fitting TRBD1. The V segment lost 5 bases and the J segment 1 base; nucleotides outside the gene matches: 6. Looked up from germline, CDR1 is SGHVS and CDR2 is FNYEAQ. CDR3 length equals 16 residues. The full variable domain, rest sourced from reference TRBV7-6 and TRBJ1-3, is GAGVSQSPRYKVTKRGQDVALRCDPISGHVSLYWYRQALGQGPEFLTYFNYEAQQDKSGLPNDRFSAERPEGSISTLTIQRTEQRDSAMYRCASSGRDRVSGNTIYFGEGSWLTVV.

The CDR3: CASSFGGGAANTGELFF. The CDR3 bases are TGTGCCAGCAGCTTCGGCGGGGGCGCAGCGAACACCGGGGAGCTGTTTTTT. The genes are TRBV7-2 and TRBJ2-2; possible D gene TRBD2, 7 bases. The CDR3 is 17 residues long. The V end lost 3 bases, the J end lost 0 bases, and 14 bases lay between the germline ends. Germline CDR1 reads SGHTA; CDR2 reads FQGNSA.

V gene TRBV24-1 combines with J gene TRBJ2-5; 8 positions match TRBD2. CDR1 is KGHDR and CDR2 is SFDVKD in the germline V gene. There are 15 residues in the CDR3. The V segment lost 2 bases and the J segment 4 bases; nucleotides outside the gene matches: 5. CDR3 in amino acids: CATSDSGGAGETQYF. The CDR3 nucleotides are TGTGCCACCAGTGATTCGGGGGGGGCTGGAGAGACCCAGTACTTC.

This chain links TRBV7-8 with TRBJ2-5; weak D call: TRBD2 (7 bases). Trimming took off 5 bases at V and 9 bases at J, with 22 bases between the two ends. Germline V lookup: CDR1 SGHVS, CDR2 FQNEAQ. The CDR3 sequence is 15 residues long. The CDR3 spells CASSPPESGKGAQYF. The CDR3 DNA reads as TGTGCCAGCAGCCCACCTGAAAGCGGGAAGGGGGCCCAGTACTTC.

The V gene is TRBV2, the J gene TRBJ1-3, with D perhaps matching TRBD1 (5 bases). V lost 6 bases, J lost 1 base, and 10 bases lay in between. The CDR3 is 14 residues long. Per the germline V gene, CDR1 is SNHLY and CDR2 is FYNNEI. CDR3 DNA: TGTGCCAGCAGAGAACAGGTGTCTGGAAACACCATATATTTT. This translates into CASREQVSGNTIYF.